The present TCR beta chain was sequenced within a study of early T cells in non-severe SARS-CoV-2 infection. Study in general: Sequencing targeted bulk RNA from unsorted whole blood, leaving chains unpaired. Findings and caveats of the study: Sequences matched to VDJdb favored anti-spike CD8 responses, while private and CD4 specificities were missed.

Individual cDNA molecules carried attached unique molecular identifiers. TCRdb re-analysed the 5' RACE reads in MiXCR, keeping a single row per CDR3 protein. Altogether about 29,000 distinct CDR3 sequences are present, around 6% being singletons, with the ten largest covering around 5.4%. Germline V gene sequence: CDR1 KGHSH, CDR2 LQKENI. The ends were cut back, 3 bases at V and 9 bases at J, with 14 bases in the middle. The CDR3 length is 13 residues. This clonotype was picked up many times. The antigen is unknown. V and J are TRBV18 and TRBJ1-1, with unresolved D. The source of this sequence is an adult who was a healthcare worker with PCR-confirmed SARS-CoV-2 infection or an uninfected control (not recorded which). Source material: whole blood. The CDR3 spells CASSPRGPDQAFF. The CDR3 DNA sequence: TGTGCCAGCTCACCCCGAGGGCCGGATCAAGCTTTCTTT.